The sequence of this TCR beta chain was determined in a study of cytomegalovirus exposure and HLA in healthy donors. Findings and caveats of the study: Most TCR sequences proved rare, with some public TCRs found in many donors. Cytomegalovirus-associated status was assigned to roughly 160 TCR beta chains. A few CMV-associated chains were confirmed in vitro to be specific for CMV antigens.

The V gene lost 6 bases and the J gene lost 5 bases, with 20 bases spanning the gap. The CDR3 runs to 17 residues. Looked up from germline, CDR1 is MNHEY and CDR2 is SMNVEV (reference sequence). As regards this clone: Its antigen is as yet unknown.

Sequenced by immunoSEQ multiplex PCR; TCRdb stores in-frame clones only, minus some. The data hold 150,000 to 200,000 clones, with roughly 86% observed a single time. The sequencing input was PBMCs. The gene calls are TRBV27 and TRBJ1-6, with D perhaps matching TRBD1 (6 bases). This receptor was obtained from a man aged 18 to 30 in good health and CMV-seropositive. DNA for the CDR3: TGTGCCAGCAGGACTTTTATCCGGGACATTGATAATTCACCCCTCCACTTT. It yields the protein CASRTFIRDIDNSPLHF.